This paragraph reports one T cell receptor beta chain. The germline CDR1 and CDR2 sequences are SGHRS and YFSETQ. CDR3 size: 14 residues. Trimming shortened V by 0 bases and J by 7 bases, and 14 bases separated the two germline ends. TCRdb ran MiXCR on the 5' RACE reads and lists one entry per CDR3 protein. The sample gives 300,000 to 350,000 distinct CDR3 sequences, roughly a fifth of which show up once; roughly 21% is in the top ten. The source of the sample is a study of T-cell memory formation after mild COVID-19. The wider study: Largely donor-specific sequence clusters came from two donors.

The receptor was isolated from a young man who had mild COVID-19 (a few samples of this study predate the infection). Cell type and time point are not known. Specimen: PBMCs or a T cell subset sorted from them (not recorded which). V usage is TRBV5-1 and J usage is TRBJ2-7, with D perhaps matching TRBD1 (5 bases). This chain's CDR3 is CASSLDGRVGEQYF. For the CDR3, the DNA is TGCGCCAGCAGCTTGGACGGCAGGGTGGGAGAGCAGTACTTC.